This T cell receptor beta chain was identified in a study of cytomegalovirus exposure and HLA in healthy donors (dated by TCRdb to 2015 to 2018). Notes on the research overall: According to an earlier analysis of 587 of the donors, about 180 million T cells yielded 95 million to 140 million unique TCR beta sequences and less than 300 Gb of sequence data. A later genetic analysis took genome-wide SNP genotypes for about 60% of the roughly 670 donors and used that subset as a discovery cohort. Because of strong linkage in the cohort, 5 or 6 DR-DQ haplotypes were treated as single units for association and clustering. A later analysis re-analyzed previously published TCR beta repertoires from 550 to 700 donors and added high-resolution HLA genotyping to study TCR occurrence patterns. To predict cytomegalovirus infection status, the study combined high-throughput TCR immunosequencing, statistical association of individual TCRs with disease status, and machine learning. Rather than using new phenotypic data, the later analysis identified candidate immune exposures from TCR beta sequences and from how often those sequences occurred across donors. Among the roughly 400 genotyped donors, 75% to 90% belonged to the genetic ancestry cluster associated with self-reported Caucasian donors. The T cell repertoires of some 700 subjects were profiled by immunosequencing and related to cytomegalovirus serostatus. The study aimed to test whether signatures of past pathogen exposure could be identified by cataloging public T cell receptors. On average, roughly 240,000 unique TCR beta nucleotide sequences were sequenced per donor among more than 350 genotyped donors of the cohort, with about 17% of those sequences being non-productive. A separate validation cohort of roughly 120 different subjects was used in addition to the approximately 610-subject first cohort. An early release covering roughly 600 HLA-typed donors comprised approximately 300 gigabases of sequencing data and tens of millions of unique TCR sequences. Every repertoire in the discovery cohort had been generated on one and the same sequencing platform. The number of typed donors differed by locus: about 620-640 for A, B, C, DRB1 and DQB1; approximately 540 for DQA1; some 610 for DPA1; and some 450 for DPB1. HLA typing included class I and class II loci at four-digit resolution. In an earlier analysis of 500 to 650 of the donors, high-throughput TCR beta sequencing was used to judge whether each TCR beta V gene segment behaved as functional or pseudogenic. Donor age, sex, ethnicity and CMV serostatus were compiled alongside the repertoire data.

On this clone itself: Its antigen target is currently unknown. Base qualities are not provided; no much larger clone lies one nucleotide away.

Study-wide findings and limitations: HLA typing was unavailable for some donors at each locus, so association tests used only the typed subset. Broadly in line with IMGT annotations, most TCR beta V segments showed up in productive rearrangements about 87% or about 30% of the time in an earlier analysis of several hundred of the donors. A further reported finding was that TCR beta sequences accurately predicted the HLA-A and HLA-B alleles for most subjects in the first cohort. Roughly uniform sequencing depth across donors was assumed in presence/absence analyses, although this assumption may not hold. A later analysis reported that several top co-occurrence clusters appeared linked to parvovirus B19, influenza, CMV and Epstein-Barr virus. In a later analysis, HLA-associated TCR beta chains were found to be more clonally expanded and to have lower generation probabilities than equally common non-associated chains. A later analysis found that TCR association rates varied across HLA loci, with DRB1 alleles showing the most associated TCRs and HLA-C alleles the fewest. When HLA alleles, especially DR and DQ, strongly co-occurred, TCR associations were difficult to assign to individual alleles. Correlated functional status among segregating V segments might reflect linkage disequilibrium, but an unknown experimental factor could not be ruled out. According to the authors, the approach could potentially be generalized to other disease states and immunological phenotypes. In this cohort, only TCR beta chains were sequenced, and detectable features were limited by the absence of alpha or paired-chain data. A total of 150 to 200 TCR beta chains were listed by the study as associated with cytomegalovirus. Some IMGT-functional V segments, including TRBV6-2 and TRBV6-3, could not be distinguished by the 87-base-pair reads and were therefore excluded. A later genetic analysis associated a missense DCLRE1C variant with V-gene and J-gene trimming of TCR beta chains, and an independent cohort replicated the association. A later genetic analysis reported fewer N-insertions in productive TCRs among donors in an Asian-associated ancestry cluster than the roughly 700-donor mean. In a later analysis, around 17,000 TCR beta sequences were associated with specific HLA alleles at a false discovery rate of 0.05. Three of the identified cytomegalovirus-associated TCR beta chains were confirmed in vitro to be specific for cytomegalovirus antigens. The only immune exposure information available for the cohort was CMV serostatus. Most TCR sequences were seen in very few donors, while some public TCRs were found in many individuals. Some 16 rarely observed V segments, including chromosome 9 orphons, were excluded from the earlier analysis of approximately 600 of the donors because counts were too low. In a later analysis, most CMV-associated TCR beta chains were found to appear HLA-restricted, with HLA associations seemingly driven largely by CMV exposure. A cluster of highly shared sequence variants was judged likely to be a technical artifact of the sequencing pipeline. Cytomegalovirus status was reported to be diagnosed by the classifier with high specificity and sensitivity in both the original and validation cohorts.

Library preparation employed the immunoSEQ multiplex PCR assay. For the multiplex PCR, a mixture combining 60 forward primers for TCR Vbeta segments and 13 reverse primers for TCR Jbeta segments was used. The CDR3 region of rearranged TCR beta genes was amplified from genomic DNA by a multiplex PCR assay. Amplified TCR beta libraries were sequenced as 87-base-pair reads on the Illumina HiSeq System. In the original analysis: A later analysis counted about 80 million unique TCR beta chains across the roughly 700 repertoires, and about 10 million of these chains were shared by at least two donors. To remove PCR and sequencing errors, raw reads were error-corrected and collapsed into unique sequences using a nearest-neighbor algorithm that merged closely related sequences. CDR3 sequences were aligned to IMGT reference sequences to assign V, D and J gene segments. For a sequence to be retained, at least a six-nucleotide match to both a V gene segment and a J gene segment was required. A rearrangement was called productive if the CDR3 had no stop codons and remained in frame with V and J, and every other rearrangement was called non-productive. Following IMGT convention, CDR3 was defined as the stretch from the second conserved V-encoded cysteine to the conserved J-encoded phenylalanine. In an earlier analysis of 550 to 650 of the donors, sequences lacking an unambiguous match to a single V gene segment were excluded. An earlier analysis of under 750 of the donors called V segments functional above 56.7% productive rearrangements and segregating when the between-donor standard deviation exceeded 5%. A statistical classification framework was developed to diagnose cytomegalovirus status using the catalog of TCR beta chain sequences. In a later analysis, TCR nucleotide sequences were compared against IMGT/GENE-DB human TR gene sequences so that V and J genes could be assigned. In a later analysis, CDR3 sequences and most-parsimonious VDJ recombination scenarios were assigned using the TCRdist pipeline. A later analysis defined each TCR beta chain by its CDR3 amino acid sequence plus V-gene family, and excluded reads lacking a unique V-gene family. A later analysis removed roughly 590 highly shared, low-generation-probability nucleotide sequences to deal with suspected cross-contamination and a sequencing artifact. In a later analysis, a clonal expansion index for each public chain was calculated from normalized within-repertoire ranks of inferred template counts. In a later analysis, generation probabilities were computed using a VDJ recombination model fitted to out-of-frame rearrangements, and the results were checked against IGoR. A later analysis scored TCR-TCR, TCR-HLA and TCR-CMV co-occurrence with hypergeometric tests, applying a repertoire-size bias correction to TCR pairs. False discovery rates were estimated in a later analysis by permuting HLA or CMV assignments 20 times. In a later analysis, co-occurring TCRs were grouped using DBSCAN, with TCRdist sequence similarity added in when clustering inside HLA-allele-positive subsets. Repertoires with fewer than 30,000 or more than 120,000 public chains, plus five repertoires with anomalous nucleotide sharing, were excluded from co-occurrence clustering. TCRdb holds this immuneACCESS table with in-frame rearrangements only. Some clones are missing; in checked studies, unresolved V genes explain under half, and the rest has no known cause. V and J calls and clone size are those listed in that table; D and trimming were worked out from the DNA. Here the sample has about 120,000 clones; about four fifths occur a single time. Approximately 4.5% of the sample is held by the ten biggest clonotypes.

The cohort comprised 710 or so healthy bone marrow donors. Cohort members were all nominally healthy when sampled, although unrecorded immune exposures were likely present. The donor tested CMV seropositive and was one of the 289 seropositive cohort members. A peripheral blood sample was collected from each donor, and TCR beta sequencing was performed on peripheral blood mononuclear cells. The Qiagen DNeasy Blood Extraction Kit was used to extract genomic DNA from the blood cell samples. Including the terminal cysteine and phenylalanine, the CDR3 comprises 13 residues. The read is trimmed to its CDR3 DNA, 39 bases read in frame from base 1. CDR1 and CDR2, per the germline V gene (reference sequence), are PRHDT and FYEKMQ. Between the V and J ends, shortened by 6 bases and 5 bases respectively, the junction contains 14 bases.

The chain is assembled from TRBV13 and TRBJ2-7; the D gene assignment is ambiguous. Sequenced: PBMCs. The receptor comes from a man aged 30-40 years in good health and CMV-seropositive. The bases are TGTGCCAGCAGTCGAGGTAGGCTCCACGAGCAGTACTTC. Translated, it gives CASSRGRLHEQYF.